Listed below are T cell receptor beta chains from one sample, sequenced in a study of liver allograft versus peripheral blood T cells. TCRdb reprocessed the reads with MiXCR, giving one entry per CDR3 protein. The sample holds roughly 14,000 distinct CDR3 sequences, roughly 22% seen once. These receptors all stem from a human patient who had a liver transplant. Some T cells may be provided by the graft donor. Both conserved end residues are part of each CDR3. A D gene is named only where the DNA matches it firmly. Size values are once, few and many counts, or a class for expanded clones, and some rows have none.

>TRBV6-5|many|TRBD1|TRBJ1-5
CASRPGTGYNQPQHF
TGTGCCAGCAGGCCTGGGACAGGGTACAATCAGCCCCAGCATTTT
>TRBV18|medium-sized|NA|TRBJ1-5
CASSPVSGNQPQHF
TGTGCCAGCTCACCAGTCTCTGGCAATCAGCCCCAGCATTTT
>TRBV20-1|few|NA|TRBJ1-2
CSAPPLMQGAAGYTF
TGCAGTGCTCCCCCCCTCATGCAGGGTGCGGCGGGCTACACCTTC
>TRBV5-6|NA|NA|TRBJ2-7
CASSLVGSRTYEQYF
TGTGCCAGCAGCTTGGTCGGTTCAAGAACGTACGAGCAGTACTTC
>TRBV11-3|NA|TRBD2|TRBJ2-3
CASSFSGGGTDTQYF
TGTGCCAGCAGCTTTAGCGGGGGAGGCACAGATACGCAGTATTTT
>TRBV7-9|few|TRBD2|TRBJ2-1
CASSFSGGDNEQFF
TGTGCCAGCAGCTTTAGCGGGGGGGACAATGAGCAGTTCTTC
>TRBV5-1|NA|TRBD1|TRBJ1-5
CASSLGQGSNQPQHF
TGCGCCAGCAGCTTGGGACAGGGGAGCAATCAGCCCCAGCATTTT
>TRBV6-2/TRBV6-3|many|NA|TRBJ1-1
CASSYLYEAFF
TGTGCCAGCTCCTACCTTTATGAAGCTTTCTTT
>TRBV20-1|NA|NA|TRBJ2-7
CSARAPRGSVFHEQYF
TGCAGTGCTAGAGCGCCCAGGGGTAGCGTCTTCCACGAGCAGTACTTC
>TRBV11-2|few|NA|TRBJ1-5
CASSLDLGSNQPQHF
TGTGCCAGCAGCTTAGATCTCGGGTCGAATCAGCCCCAGCATTTT
>TRBV20-1|few|NA|TRBJ2-7
CSARAPQSSYEQYF
TGCAGTGCTAGGGCTCCCCAGAGCTCCTACGAGCAGTACTTC
>TRBV6-2/TRBV6-3|few|NA|TRBJ1-4
CASSRLRAEKLFF
TGTGCCAGCAGCCGCTTAAGGGCAGAAAAACTGTTTTTT
>TRBV6-1|few|NA|TRBJ2-2
CASIRGGEDGELFF
TGTGCCAGCATCCGAGGGGGGGAGGACGGGGAGCTGTTTTTT
>TRBV18|medium-sized|TRBD1|TRBJ1-1
CASSPRTGDTEAFF
TGTGCCAGCTCACCCCGGACAGGGGACACTGAAGCTTTCTTT
>TRBV5-1|NA|NA|TRBJ1-5
CASSPDPAGNQPQHF
TGCGCCAGCAGCCCGGACCCGGCGGGCAATCAGCCCCAGCATTTT
>TRBV20-1|NA|TRBD2|TRBJ2-3
CSASGLVGDTQYF
TGCAGTGCTTCCGGACTAGTCGGTGATACGCAGTATTTT
>TRBV5-6|NA|NA|TRBJ1-2
CASSLLGAGNYGYTF
TGTGCCAGCAGCTTGTTGGGGGCGGGTAACTATGGCTACACCTTC
>TRBV18|medium-sized|NA|TRBJ1-1
CASSPPSPTEAFF
TGTGCCAGCTCACCACCGAGTCCCACTGAAGCTTTCTTT
>TRBV19|medium-sized|NA|TRBJ1-1
CASSIWGRGTEAFF
TGTGCCAGTAGTATATGGGGGAGAGGGACTGAAGCTTTCTTT
>TRBV9|many|NA|TRBJ1-1
CASSVSPTDNTEAFF
TGTGCCAGCAGCGTATCCCCGACGGATAACACTGAAGCTTTCTTT
>TRBV19|few|NA|TRBJ2-7
CASSSSGTLTHEQYF
TGTGCCAGTAGTTCATCCGGGACCCTAACCCACGAGCAGTACTTC
>TRBV6-2/TRBV6-3|medium-sized|TRBD1|TRBJ1-2
CASSHDRGKGGYTF
TGTGCCAGCAGCCACGACAGGGGTAAAGGAGGCTACACCTTC
>TRBV19|few|NA|TRBJ1-1
CASTIRSGGNTEAFF
TGTGCCAGTACCATAAGATCCGGGGGGAACACTGAAGCTTTCTTT
>TRBV10-3|few|NA|TRBJ1-3
CAITTELSGNTIYF
TGTGCCATCACGACCGAGCTCTCTGGAAACACCATATATTTT
>TRBV25-1|NA|NA|TRBJ1-5
CASSVTGSNQPQHF
TGTGCCAGCAGTGTGACGGGTAGCAATCAGCCCCAGCATTTT
>TRBV30|many|NA|TRBJ1-6
CAWSTPGTVYNSPLHF
TGTGCCTGGAGTACCCCCGGGACTGTCTATAATTCACCCCTCCACTTT
>TRBV7-2|medium-sized|NA|TRBJ2-7
CASSLASSRGEVYEQYF
TGTGCCAGCAGCTTAGCCTCATCTAGGGGCGAAGTTTACGAGCAGTACTTC
>TRBV27|medium-sized|TRBD1|TRBJ1-2
CASSSRQGAGYGYTF
TGTGCCAGCAGTTCCCGACAGGGGGCCGGGTATGGCTACACCTTC
>TRBV6-5|few|NA|TRBJ1-2
CASRGNDFGGYTF
TGTGCCAGCAGGGGAAACGATTTCGGAGGCTACACCTTC
>TRBV6-6|medium-sized|TRBD1|TRBJ1-1
CASSLQGALGTEAFF
TGTGCCAGCAGCCTTCAGGGGGCCCTGGGCACTGAAGCTTTCTTT
>TRBV5-6|NA|TRBD1|TRBJ1-2
CASSFRQGDDYTF
TGTGCCAGCAGCTTCCGACAGGGGGATGACTACACCTTC
>TRBV18|NA|NA|TRBJ1-2
CASSWTAGGGYGYTF
TGTGCCAGCTCATGGACAGCGGGGGGGGGCTATGGCTACACCTTC
>TRBV5-1|NA|NA|TRBJ1-1
CASSLSQANTEAFF
TGCGCCAGCAGCTTGAGTCAGGCGAACACTGAAGCTTTCTTT
>TRBV28|NA|TRBD1|TRBJ1-5
CASSDRGPSWPQHF
TGTGCCAGCAGTGACAGGGGGCCCTCGTGGCCCCAGCATTTT
>TRBV6-5|NA|NA|TRBJ2-6
CASSYSGRDTGANVLTF
TGTGCCAGCAGTTACTCCGGGAGAGACACTGGGGCCAACGTCCTGACTTTC
>TRBV15|medium-sized|NA|TRBJ1-1
CATSAQVNTEAFF
TGTGCCACCAGCGCTCAGGTGAACACTGAAGCTTTCTTT
>TRBV6-1|many|NA|TRBJ1-5
CASSEQVSNQPQHF
TGTGCCAGCAGTGAACAAGTTAGCAATCAGCCCCAGCATTTT
>TRBV13|NA|NA|TRBJ2-1
CASSLETAYNEQFF
TGTGCCAGCAGCTTAGAGACGGCCTACAATGAGCAGTTCTTC
>TRBV12-3/TRBV12-4|NA|TRBD2|TRBJ2-7
CASTGGVEQYF
TGTGCCAGCACCGGGGGGGTCGAGCAGTACTTC
>TRBV7-2|few|TRBD2|TRBJ2-1
CASSLGLVYNEQFF
TGTGCCAGCAGCTTGGGACTAGTTTACAATGAGCAGTTCTTC
>TRBV5-4|medium-sized|TRBD1|TRBJ1-4
CASSPGGLGEKLFF
TGTGCCAGCAGTCCAGGGGGCCTAGGGGAAAAACTGTTTTTT
>TRBV29-1|medium-sized|NA|TRBJ1-3
CSVERRVSGNTIYF
TGCAGCGTTGAACGTAGGGTCTCTGGAAACACCATATATTTT
>TRBV5-5|NA|NA|TRBJ1-2
CASSLPREVYGYTF
TGTGCCAGCAGCTTGCCTAGGGAAGTATATGGCTACACCTTC
>TRBV6-6|few|NA|TRBJ2-2
CASSSQGYTGELFF
TGTGCCAGCAGTTCACAGGGTTACACCGGGGAGCTGTTTTTT
>TRBV5-6|NA|NA|TRBJ1-5
CASSLIGQPQHF
TGTGCCAGCAGCTTGATCGGTCAGCCCCAGCATTTT
>TRBV19|few|NA|TRBJ1-2
CASSPQDLYGYTF
TGTGCCAGTAGCCCTCAGGACCTCTATGGCTACACCTTC
>TRBV6-6|NA|NA|TRBJ2-7
CASSYMSEQYF
TGTGCCAGCAGTTACATGTCCGAGCAGTACTTC
>TRBV6-1|NA|NA|TRBJ1-5
CASWGGRNSNQPQHF
TGTGCCAGCTGGGGAGGCCGAAATAGCAATCAGCCCCAGCATTTT
>TRBV12-5|once|NA|TRBJ1-5
CASGPDSGGGPQHF
TGTGCTAGTGGCCCCGATAGTGGTGGGGGGCCCCAGCATTTT
>TRBV6-5|NA|TRBD1|TRBJ1-1
CASSRTGRNTEAFF
TGTGCCAGCAGCCGGACAGGGCGGAACACTGAAGCTTTCTTT
>TRBV7-2|NA|NA|TRBJ1-1
CASSPKVDRFAEAFF
TGTGCCAGCAGCCCAAAGGTCGACAGATTCGCTGAAGCTTTCTTT